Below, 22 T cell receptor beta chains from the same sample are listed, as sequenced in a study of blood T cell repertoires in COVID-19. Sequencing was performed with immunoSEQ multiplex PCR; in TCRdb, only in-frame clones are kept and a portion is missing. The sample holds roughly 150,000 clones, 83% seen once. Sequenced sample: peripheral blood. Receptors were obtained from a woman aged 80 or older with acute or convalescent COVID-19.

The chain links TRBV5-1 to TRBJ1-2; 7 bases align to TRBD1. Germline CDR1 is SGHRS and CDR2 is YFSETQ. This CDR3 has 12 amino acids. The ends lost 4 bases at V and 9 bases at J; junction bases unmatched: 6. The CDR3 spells CASSLTQGSYTF. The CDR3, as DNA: TGCGCCAGCAGCCTTACACAGGGGAGCTACACCTTC. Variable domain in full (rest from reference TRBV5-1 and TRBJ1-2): KAGVTQTPRYLIKTRGQQVTLSCSPISGHRSVSWYQQTPGQGLQFLFEYFSETQRNKGNFPGRFSGRQFSNSRSEMNVSTLELGDSALYLCASSLTQGSYTFGSGTRLTVV.

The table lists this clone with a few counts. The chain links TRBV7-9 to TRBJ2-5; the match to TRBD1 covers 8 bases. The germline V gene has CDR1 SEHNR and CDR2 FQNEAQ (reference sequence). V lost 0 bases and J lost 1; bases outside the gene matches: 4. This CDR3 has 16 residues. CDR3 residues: CASSLASGGFQETQYF. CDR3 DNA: TGTGCCAGCAGCTTAGCGTCAGGGGGCTTCCAAGAGACCCAGTACTTC.

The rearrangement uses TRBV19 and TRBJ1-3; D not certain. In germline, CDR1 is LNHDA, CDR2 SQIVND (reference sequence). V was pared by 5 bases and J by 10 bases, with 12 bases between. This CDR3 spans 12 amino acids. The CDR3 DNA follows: TGTGCCAGTAGTTCCGAAGGAGGAACCATATATTTT. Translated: CASSSEGGTIYF.

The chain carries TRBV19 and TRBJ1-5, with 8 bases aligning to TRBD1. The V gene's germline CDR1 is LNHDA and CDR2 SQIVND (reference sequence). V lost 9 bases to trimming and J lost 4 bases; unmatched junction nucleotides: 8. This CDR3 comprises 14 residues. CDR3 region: CARYPGQGNQPQHF. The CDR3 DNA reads TGTGCCAGATACCCTGGACAGGGAAATCAGCCCCAGCATTTT.

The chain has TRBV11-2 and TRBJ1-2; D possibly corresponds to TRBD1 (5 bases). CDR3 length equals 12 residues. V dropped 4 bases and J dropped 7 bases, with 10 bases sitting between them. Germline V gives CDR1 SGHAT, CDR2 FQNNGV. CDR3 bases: TGTGCCAGCAGCTCGGGACTCTTTGGCTACACCTTC. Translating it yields CASSSGLFGYTF.

CDR3 coding DNA: TGTGCCAGCAGCTTAGTCCCGACAGGGGTGGGGACAGATACGCAGTATTTT. It yields the protein CASSLVPTGVGTDTQYF. This chain connects TRBV7-2 to TRBJ2-3, with 8 nucleotides matching TRBD1. From germline, CDR1 is SGHTA and CDR2 FQGNSA. V dropped 1 base and J dropped 3; count of bases not matched to a gene: 9. The CDR3 loop spans 17 amino acids.

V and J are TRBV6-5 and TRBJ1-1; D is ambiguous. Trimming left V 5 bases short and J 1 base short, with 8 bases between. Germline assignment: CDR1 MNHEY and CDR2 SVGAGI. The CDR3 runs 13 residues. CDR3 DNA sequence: TGTGCCAGCAGTCCCACACGGAACACTGAAGCTTTCTTT. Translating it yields CASSPTRNTEAFF.

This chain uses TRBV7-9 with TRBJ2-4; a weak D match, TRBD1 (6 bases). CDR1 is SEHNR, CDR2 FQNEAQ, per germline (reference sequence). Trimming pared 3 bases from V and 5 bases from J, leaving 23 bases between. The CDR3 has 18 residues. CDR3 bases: TGTGCCAGCAGCTTCAGGGGACAAGGGGCTAAGAGTGAAAACATTCAGTACTTC. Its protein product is CASSFRGQGAKSENIQYF.

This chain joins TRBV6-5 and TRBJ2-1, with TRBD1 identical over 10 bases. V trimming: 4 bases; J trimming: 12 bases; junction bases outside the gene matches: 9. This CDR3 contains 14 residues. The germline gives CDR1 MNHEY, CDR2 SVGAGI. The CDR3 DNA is TGTGCCAGCAGTTTGGGACAGGGGATTAGTGGGCAGTTCTTC. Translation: CASSLGQGISGQFF.

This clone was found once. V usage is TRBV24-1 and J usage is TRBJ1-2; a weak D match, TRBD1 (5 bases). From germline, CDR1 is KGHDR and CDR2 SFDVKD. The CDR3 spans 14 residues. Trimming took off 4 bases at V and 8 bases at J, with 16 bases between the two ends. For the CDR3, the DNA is TGTGCCACCAGTGACCGCACAGGATCGGGCGGCTACACCTTC. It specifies CATSDRTGSGGYTF.

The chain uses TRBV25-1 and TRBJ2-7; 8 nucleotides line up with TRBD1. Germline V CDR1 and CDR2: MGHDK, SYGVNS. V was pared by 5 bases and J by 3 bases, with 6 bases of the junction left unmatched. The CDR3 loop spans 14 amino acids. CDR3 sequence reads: CASSSDRDDYEQYF. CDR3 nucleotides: TGTGCCAGCAGTTCGGACAGGGACGACTACGAGCAGTACTTC.

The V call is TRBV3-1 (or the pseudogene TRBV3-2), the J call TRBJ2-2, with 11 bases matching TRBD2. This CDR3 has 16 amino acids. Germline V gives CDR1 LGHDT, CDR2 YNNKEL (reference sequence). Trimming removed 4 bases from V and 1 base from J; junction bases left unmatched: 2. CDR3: CASSRLAGMNTGELFF. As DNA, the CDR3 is TGTGCCAGCAGCCGACTAGCGGGGATGAACACCGGGGAGCTGTTTTTT.

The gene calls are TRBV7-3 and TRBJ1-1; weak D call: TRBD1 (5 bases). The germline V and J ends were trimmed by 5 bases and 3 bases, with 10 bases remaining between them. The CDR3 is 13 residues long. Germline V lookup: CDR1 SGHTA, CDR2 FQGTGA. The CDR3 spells CASSQGAYTEAFF. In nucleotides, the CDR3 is TGTGCCAGCAGCCAAGGGGCGTACACTGAAGCTTTCTTT.

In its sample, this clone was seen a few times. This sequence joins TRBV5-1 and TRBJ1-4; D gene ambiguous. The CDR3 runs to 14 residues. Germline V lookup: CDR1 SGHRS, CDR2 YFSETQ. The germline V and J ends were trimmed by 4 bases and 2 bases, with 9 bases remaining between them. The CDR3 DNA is TGCGCCAGCAGCGCTCGTCAGACTAATGAAAAACTGTTTTTT. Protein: CASSARQTNEKLFF.

The CDR3: CASRRNTGELFF. CDR3 nucleotide sequence: TGTGCCAGCAGGAGAAACACCGGGGAGCTGTTTTTT. The chain uses TRBV7-9 and TRBJ2-2; D remains unclear. CDR1 is SEHNR, CDR2 FQNEAQ, per germline (reference sequence). V was clipped by 6 bases and J by 2 bases, with 4 bases between them. The CDR3 sequence is 12 residues long.

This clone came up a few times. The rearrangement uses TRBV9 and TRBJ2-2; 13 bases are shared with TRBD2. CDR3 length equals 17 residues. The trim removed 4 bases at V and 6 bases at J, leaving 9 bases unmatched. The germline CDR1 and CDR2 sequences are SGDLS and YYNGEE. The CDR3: CASSLTSGGTWAGELFF. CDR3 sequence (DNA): TGTGCCAGCAGCCTGACTAGCGGGGGGACCTGGGCCGGGGAGCTGTTTTTT.

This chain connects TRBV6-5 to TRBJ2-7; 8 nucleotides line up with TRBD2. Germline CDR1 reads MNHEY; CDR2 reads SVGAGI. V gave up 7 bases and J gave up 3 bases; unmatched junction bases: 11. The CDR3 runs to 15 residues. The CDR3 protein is CASTHRGGRYYEQYF. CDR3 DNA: TGTGCCAGCACCCACCGCGGGGGGCGATACTACGAGCAGTACTTC.

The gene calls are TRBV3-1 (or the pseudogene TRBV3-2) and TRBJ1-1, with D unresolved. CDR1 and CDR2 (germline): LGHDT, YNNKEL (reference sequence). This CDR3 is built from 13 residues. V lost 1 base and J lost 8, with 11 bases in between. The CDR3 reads CASSQGWGAEAFF. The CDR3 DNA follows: TGTGCCAGCAGCCAAGGGTGGGGAGCGGAAGCTTTCTTT.

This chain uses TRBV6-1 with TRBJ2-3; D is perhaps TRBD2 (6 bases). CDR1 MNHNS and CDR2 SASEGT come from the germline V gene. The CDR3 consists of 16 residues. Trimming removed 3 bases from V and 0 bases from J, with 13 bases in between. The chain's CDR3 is CASSDLGGASTDTQYF. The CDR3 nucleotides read TGTGCCAGCAGTGACCTTGGCGGGGCTAGCACAGATACGCAGTATTTT.

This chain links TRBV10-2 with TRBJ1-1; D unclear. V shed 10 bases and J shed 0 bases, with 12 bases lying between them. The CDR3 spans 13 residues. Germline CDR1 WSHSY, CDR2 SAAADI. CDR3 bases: TGCGCCACCACCGACGGGATGAACACTGAAGCTTTCTTT. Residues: CATTDGMNTEAFF.

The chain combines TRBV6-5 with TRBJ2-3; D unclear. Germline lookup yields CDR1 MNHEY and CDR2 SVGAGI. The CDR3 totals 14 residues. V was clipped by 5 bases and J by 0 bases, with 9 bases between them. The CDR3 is CASSRRLSTDTQYF. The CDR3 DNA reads TGTGCCAGCAGTCGCAGACTTAGCACAGATACGCAGTATTTT.

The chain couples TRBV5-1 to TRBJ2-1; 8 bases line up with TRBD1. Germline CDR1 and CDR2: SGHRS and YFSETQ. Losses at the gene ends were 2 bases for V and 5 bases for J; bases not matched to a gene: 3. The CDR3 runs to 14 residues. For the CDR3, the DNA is TGCGCCAGCAGCTTTCAGGGGGCCCACAATGAGCAGTTCTTC. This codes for CASSFQGAHNEQFF. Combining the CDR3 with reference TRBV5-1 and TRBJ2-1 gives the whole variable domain KAGVTQTPRYLIKTRGQQVTLSCSPISGHRSVSWYQQTPGQGLQFLFEYFSETQRNKGNFPGRFSGRQFSNSRSEMNVSTLELGDSALYLCASSFQGAHNEQFFGPGTRLTVL.